This is a list of T cell receptor beta chains from one sample in a study of beta chain features in type 1 diabetes. The method was immunoSEQ multiplex PCR; TCRdb's version includes in-frame clones alone and lacks a portion of them. The profile covers 250,000 or so clones, with approximately 15% appearing a single time and approximately 0.02% taken by the ten largest. Sequencing input: naive CD4+ T cells from blood. The receptors come from a man younger than 45 with type 1 diabetes. Both conserved end residues are part of each CDR3. A D gene is named only where the DNA matches it firmly. Not every row has a clone size; where given, it reads once, few, many or a size class.

clone size: few; CDR3 length: 16; V gene: TRBV30; D gene: TRBD2; J gene: TRBJ2-3; CDR3 DNA: TGTGCCTGGAGTGTTGGAGCGGGGGGGATCACAGATACGCAGTATTTT; CDR3 protein: CAWSVGAGGITDTQYF
clone size: few; CDR3 length: 14; V gene: TRBV5-1; D gene: TRBD1; J gene: TRBJ2-5; CDR3 DNA: TGCGCCAGCAGCCCGGACGGGACAGAGGGGACCCAGTACTTC; CDR3 protein: CASSPDGTEGTQYF
clone size: few; CDR3 length: 14; V gene: TRBV6-5; D gene: .; J gene: TRBJ1-1; CDR3 DNA: TGTGCCAGCAGTGTTGGGACAAGGAACACTGAAGCTTTCTTT; CDR3 protein: CASSVGTRNTEAFF
clone size: .; CDR3 length: 17; V gene: TRBV27; D gene: TRBD1; J gene: TRBJ2-1; CDR3 DNA: TGTGCCAGCAGTTTATCGGCCACAGGGGTCAACGACAATGAGCAGTTCTTC; CDR3 protein: CASSLSATGVNDNEQFF
clone size: .; CDR3 length: 14; V gene: TRBV2; D gene: .; J gene: TRBJ1-1; CDR3 DNA: TGTGCCAGCAGTGAGCAGGGGAGTAACACTGAAGCTTTCTTT; CDR3 protein: CASSEQGSNTEAFF
clone size: few; CDR3 length: 14; V gene: TRBV5-1; D gene: .; J gene: TRBJ1-4; CDR3 DNA: TGCGCCAGCAGCTTGATGGGAGATAATGAAAAACTGTTTTTT; CDR3 protein: CASSLMGDNEKLFF
clone size: .; CDR3 length: 13; V gene: TRBV1; D gene: .; J gene: TRBJ1-1; CDR3 DNA: TGCACCAGCACTCGACCCCCCCCAGGGTCGGCTTTCTTT; CDR3 protein: CTSTRPPPGSAFF
clone size: .; CDR3 length: 12; V gene: TRBV6-1; D gene: .; J gene: TRBJ2-7; CDR3 DNA: TGTGCCAGCAGTGAAGTGGCTAGCGAGCAGTACTTC; CDR3 protein: CASSEVASEQYF
clone size: few; CDR3 length: 16; V gene: TRBV6-5; D gene: TRBD1; J gene: TRBJ2-2; CDR3 DNA: TGTGCCAGCAGTTACGGACAGGGGGGAAACACCGGGGAGCTGTTTTTT; CDR3 protein: CASSYGQGGNTGELFF
clone size: few; CDR3 length: 16; V gene: TRBV10-3; D gene: TRBD2; J gene: TRBJ2-3; CDR3 DNA: TGTGCCATCAGTGAGTCGTTTGGCGGGAGAACAGATACGCAGTATTTT; CDR3 protein: CAISESFGGRTDTQYF
clone size: .; CDR3 length: 13; V gene: TRBV9; D gene: .; J gene: TRBJ1-2; CDR3 DNA: TGTGCCAGCAGCGTAGAGACAGAAGATGGCTACACCTTC; CDR3 protein: CASSVETEDGYTF
clone size: .; CDR3 length: 14; V gene: TRBV11-2; D gene: TRBD2; J gene: TRBJ2-1; CDR3 DNA: TGTGCCAGCAGCTCCACCCATAGCGGGAGTGAGCAGTTCTTC; CDR3 protein: CASSSTHSGSEQFF
clone size: .; CDR3 length: 17; V gene: TRBV4-2; D gene: TRBD1; J gene: TRBJ2-2; CDR3 DNA: TGTGCCAGCAGCTCAGAAGGACAGGGGGCCGACACCGGGGAGCTGTTTTTT; CDR3 protein: CASSSEGQGADTGELFF
clone size: .; CDR3 length: 15; V gene: TRBV25-1; D gene: .; J gene: TRBJ1-3; CDR3 DNA: TGTGCCAGCAGTGACTCAGGGCTCTCTGGAAACACCATATATTTT; CDR3 protein: CASSDSGLSGNTIYF
clone size: .; CDR3 length: 14; V gene: TRBV7-6; D gene: TRBD1; J gene: TRBJ2-7; CDR3 DNA: TGTGCCAGCAGCTTGAGCGACAGGGCCGGCGAGCAGTACTTC; CDR3 protein: CASSLSDRAGEQYF
clone size: few; CDR3 length: 18; V gene: TRBV9; D gene: TRBD2; J gene: TRBJ2-3; CDR3 DNA: TGTGCCAGCAGCGTAGCTCCGGGACTAGCGGGGGTTCCCAATACGCAGTATTTT; CDR3 protein: CASSVAPGLAGVPNTQYF
clone size: .; CDR3 length: 15; V gene: TRBV6-5; D gene: TRBD2; J gene: TRBJ2-3; CDR3 DNA: TGTGCCAGCACCATAAAGCGGGGGGTCACAGATACGCAGTATTTT; CDR3 protein: CASTIKRGVTDTQYF
clone size: .; CDR3 length: 13; V gene: TRBV11-2; D gene: .; J gene: TRBJ2-1; CDR3 DNA: TGTGCCTCCGCCGGAGGGGTCGGCAATGAGCAGTTCTTC; CDR3 protein: CASAGGVGNEQFF
clone size: .; CDR3 length: 14; V gene: TRBV4-3; D gene: .; J gene: TRBJ2-3; CDR3 DNA: TGCGCCAGCAGCCCGAGGGGGGGAGGAGATACGCAGTATTTT; CDR3 protein: CASSPRGGGDTQYF
clone size: .; CDR3 length: 13; V gene: TRBV5-4; D gene: .; J gene: TRBJ2-5; CDR3 DNA: TGTGCCAGCAGCCCCCCGGGCCAAGAGACCCAGTACTTC; CDR3 protein: CASSPPGQETQYF
clone size: few; CDR3 length: 14; V gene: TRBV4-2; D gene: .; J gene: TRBJ2-3; CDR3 DNA: TGTGCCAGCAGCCAAAGTGGAGACACAGATACGCAGTATTTT; CDR3 protein: CASSQSGDTDTQYF
clone size: few; CDR3 length: 16; V gene: TRBV2; D gene: TRBD2; J gene: TRBJ2-1; CDR3 DNA: TGTGCCAGCAGGGCCGAGCGGGGGGGCGTTTACAATGAGCAGTTCTTC; CDR3 protein: CASRAERGGVYNEQFF
clone size: .; CDR3 length: 15; V gene: TRBV2; D gene: TRBD2; J gene: TRBJ2-2; CDR3 DNA: TGTGCCAGCAATTCTCTAGCGGGACAAGCCGGGGAGCTGTTTTTT; CDR3 protein: CASNSLAGQAGELFF
clone size: few; CDR3 length: 12; V gene: TRBV29-1; D gene: .; J gene: TRBJ1-5; CDR3 DNA: TGCAGCGTTGGGGGGCCCAATCAGCCCCAGCATTTT; CDR3 protein: CSVGGPNQPQHF
clone size: .; CDR3 length: 16; V gene: TRBV25-1; D gene: TRBD1; J gene: TRBJ1-2; CDR3 DNA: TGTGCCAGCAGTGATCAGGGACAGACTTTTTCCGGTGGCTACACCTTC; CDR3 protein: CASSDQGQTFSGGYTF
clone size: .; CDR3 length: 13; V gene: TRBV18; D gene: TRBD1; J gene: TRBJ2-1; CDR3 DNA: TGTGCCAGCTCACCAGGGACAGATAATGAGCAGTTCTTC; CDR3 protein: CASSPGTDNEQFF
clone size: few; CDR3 length: 13; V gene: TRBV29-1; D gene: TRBD1; J gene: TRBJ2-2; CDR3 DNA: TGCAGTGGGGACAGGGAGGACACCGGGGAGCTGTTTTTT; CDR3 protein: CSGDREDTGELFF
clone size: .; CDR3 length: 14; V gene: TRBV13; D gene: TRBD1; J gene: TRBJ1-2; CDR3 DNA: TGTGCCAGCAGCGGGCAGACAGGGTCCTATGGCTACACCTTC; CDR3 protein: CASSGQTGSYGYTF
clone size: .; CDR3 length: 14; V gene: TRBV7-9; D gene: .; J gene: TRBJ1-2; CDR3 DNA: TGTGCCAGCAGCACCCAGGTTATCGACTATGGCTACACCTTC; CDR3 protein: CASSTQVIDYGYTF
clone size: .; CDR3 length: 16; V gene: TRBV11-1; D gene: .; J gene: TRBJ1-1; CDR3 DNA: TGTGCCAGCAGCTTATACGGGAGTGGTAGGGACACTGAAGCTTTCTTT; CDR3 protein: CASSLYGSGRDTEAFF
clone size: .; CDR3 length: 14; V gene: TRBV2; D gene: .; J gene: TRBJ1-1; CDR3 DNA: TGTGCCAGCAGTGATCACGGTAGGAACACTGAAGCTTTCTTT; CDR3 protein: CASSDHGRNTEAFF
clone size: .; CDR3 length: 13; V gene: TRBV6-1; D gene: .; J gene: TRBJ1-5; CDR3 DNA: TGTGCCAGCAGTGGGGGGGAAAGGCAGCCCCAGCATTTT; CDR3 protein: CASSGGERQPQHF
clone size: .; CDR3 length: 14; V gene: TRBV2; D gene: .; J gene: TRBJ2-5; CDR3 DNA: TGTGCCAGCAGGAAGACTAAATTCCAAGAGACCCAGTACTTC; CDR3 protein: CASRKTKFQETQYF
clone size: .; CDR3 length: 15; V gene: TRBV29-1; D gene: TRBD1; J gene: TRBJ2-5; CDR3 DNA: TGCAGCGCGCCGCGACCCGACAGGGGAGGTCAGACCCAGTACTTC; CDR3 protein: CSAPRPDRGGQTQYF
clone size: few; CDR3 length: 10; V gene: TRBV20-1; D gene: .; J gene: TRBJ1-1; CDR3 DNA: TGCAGTCTCTCGGACACTGAAGCTTTCTTT; CDR3 protein: CSLSDTEAFF
clone size: few; CDR3 length: 13; V gene: TRBV28; D gene: .; J gene: TRBJ2-7; CDR3 DNA: TGTGCCAGCGGGGGAGGCCTCTCCTACGAGCAGTACTTC; CDR3 protein: CASGGGLSYEQYF
clone size: once; CDR3 length: 15; V gene: TRBV5-1; D gene: .; J gene: TRBJ1-6; CDR3 DNA: TGCGCCAGCAGCTTGGGATGGGCTTCCAATTCACCCCTCCACTTT; CDR3 protein: CASSLGWASNSPLHF
clone size: once; CDR3 length: 14; V gene: TRBV6-5; D gene: .; J gene: TRBJ1-4; CDR3 DNA: TGTGCCAGCGCTTCTCAACGGGGGAACGAAAAACTGTTTTTT; CDR3 protein: CASASQRGNEKLFF
clone size: .; CDR3 length: 13; V gene: TRBV5-1; D gene: .; J gene: TRBJ2-7; CDR3 DNA: TGCGCCAGCAGCGACGGACAGAGCTACGAGCAGTACTTC; CDR3 protein: CASSDGQSYEQYF
clone size: .; CDR3 length: 15; V gene: TRBV5-4; D gene: TRBD2; J gene: TRBJ2-3; CDR3 DNA: TGTGCCAGCAGCTTGGAACTAGCGGGGACAGATACGCAGTATTTT; CDR3 protein: CASSLELAGTDTQYF
clone size: few; CDR3 length: 14; V gene: TRBV7-9; D gene: TRBD1; J gene: TRBJ2-3; CDR3 DNA: TGTGCCAGCAGCCCCTCCCCAGGGGGCCATACGCAGTATTTT; CDR3 protein: CASSPSPGGHTQYF
clone size: .; CDR3 length: 16; V gene: TRBV11-3; D gene: .; J gene: TRBJ1-6; CDR3 DNA: TGTGCCAGCAGCAAAGACTCGGACAGCCGGGGCTGGCCCCTCCACTTT; CDR3 protein: CASSKDSDSRGWPLHF
clone size: few; CDR3 length: 14; V gene: TRBV16; D gene: .; J gene: TRBJ2-4; CDR3 DNA: TGTGCCAGCAGCCAATATATCGGCAAAAACATTCAGTACTTC; CDR3 protein: CASSQYIGKNIQYF
clone size: few; CDR3 length: 14; V gene: TRBV5-1; D gene: TRBD2; J gene: TRBJ2-5; CDR3 DNA: TGCGCCAGCAGCATAGGGACTACCCAAGAGACCCAGTACTTC; CDR3 protein: CASSIGTTQETQYF
clone size: few; CDR3 length: 14; V gene: TRBV29-1; D gene: TRBD1; J gene: TRBJ2-5; CDR3 DNA: TGCAGCGTTGCGCGGGGACAGGGGTGGGAGACCCAGTACTTC; CDR3 protein: CSVARGQGWETQYF
clone size: few; CDR3 length: 14; V gene: TRBV6-5; D gene: .; J gene: TRBJ2-5; CDR3 DNA: TGTGCCAGCAGTTACTCGAGCAGGGAAGAGACCCAGTACTTC; CDR3 protein: CASSYSSREETQYF
clone size: few; CDR3 length: 11; V gene: TRBV20-1; D gene: .; J gene: TRBJ1-4; CDR3 DNA: TGCAGTGCCCCCGGTGTGGAAAAACTGTTTTTT; CDR3 protein: CSAPGVEKLFF